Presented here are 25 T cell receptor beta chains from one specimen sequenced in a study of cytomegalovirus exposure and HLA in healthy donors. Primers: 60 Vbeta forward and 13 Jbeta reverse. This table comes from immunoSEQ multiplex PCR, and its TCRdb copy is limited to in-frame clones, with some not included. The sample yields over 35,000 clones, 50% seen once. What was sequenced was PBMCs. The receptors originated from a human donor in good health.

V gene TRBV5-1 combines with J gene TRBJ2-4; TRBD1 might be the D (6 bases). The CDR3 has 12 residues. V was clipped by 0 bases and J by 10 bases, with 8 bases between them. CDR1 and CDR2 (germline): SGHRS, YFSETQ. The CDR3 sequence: CASSLGQEIQYF. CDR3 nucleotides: TGCGCCAGCAGCTTGGGACAGGAGATTCAGTACTTC.

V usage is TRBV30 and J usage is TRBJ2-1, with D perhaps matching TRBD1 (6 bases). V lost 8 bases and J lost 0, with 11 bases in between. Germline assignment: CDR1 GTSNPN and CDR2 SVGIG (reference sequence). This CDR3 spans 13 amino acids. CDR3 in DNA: TGTGCCGGCGGACAGCGCTCCTACAATGAGCAGTTCTTC. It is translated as CAGGQRSYNEQFF.

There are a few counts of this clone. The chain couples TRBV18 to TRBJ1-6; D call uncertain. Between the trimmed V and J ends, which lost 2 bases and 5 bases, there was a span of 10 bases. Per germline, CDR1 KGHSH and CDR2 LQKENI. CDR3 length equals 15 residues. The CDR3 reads CASSPWASNNSPLHF. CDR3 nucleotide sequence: TGTGCCAGCTCACCATGGGCAAGCAATAATTCACCCCTCCACTTT.

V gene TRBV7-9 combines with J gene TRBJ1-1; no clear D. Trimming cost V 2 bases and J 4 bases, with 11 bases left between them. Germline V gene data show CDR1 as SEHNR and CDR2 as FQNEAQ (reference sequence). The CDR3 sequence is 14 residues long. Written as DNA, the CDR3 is TGTGCCAGCAGCTTAATGTCAGGAGGCACTGAAGCTTTCTTT. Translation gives CASSLMSGGTEAFF.

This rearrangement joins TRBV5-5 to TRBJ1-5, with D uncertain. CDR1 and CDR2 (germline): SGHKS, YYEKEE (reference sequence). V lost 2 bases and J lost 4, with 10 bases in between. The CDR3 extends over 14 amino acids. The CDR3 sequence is CASSFAAGNQPQHF. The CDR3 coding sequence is TGTGCCAGCAGCTTCGCAGCCGGGAATCAGCCCCAGCATTTT.

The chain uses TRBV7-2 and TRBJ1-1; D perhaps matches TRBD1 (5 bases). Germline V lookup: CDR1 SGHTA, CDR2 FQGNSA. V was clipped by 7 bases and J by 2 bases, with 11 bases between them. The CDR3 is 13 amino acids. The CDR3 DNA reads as TGTGCCAGCAACCCCAGGACAAACACTGAAGCTTTCTTT. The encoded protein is CASNPRTNTEAFF.

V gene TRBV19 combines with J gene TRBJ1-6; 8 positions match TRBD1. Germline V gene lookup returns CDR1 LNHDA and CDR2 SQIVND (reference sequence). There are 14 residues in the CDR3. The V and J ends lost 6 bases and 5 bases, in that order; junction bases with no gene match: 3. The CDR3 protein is CASSHRGDNSPLHF. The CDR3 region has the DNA TGTGCCAGTAGCCACAGGGGGGATAATTCACCCCTCCACTTT. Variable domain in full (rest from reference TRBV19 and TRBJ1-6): DGGITQSPKYLFRKEGQNVTLSCEQNLNHDAMYWYRQDPGQGLRLIYYSQIVNDFQKGDIAEGYSVSREKKESFPLTVTSAQKNPTAFYLCASSHRGDNSPLHFGNGTRLTVT.

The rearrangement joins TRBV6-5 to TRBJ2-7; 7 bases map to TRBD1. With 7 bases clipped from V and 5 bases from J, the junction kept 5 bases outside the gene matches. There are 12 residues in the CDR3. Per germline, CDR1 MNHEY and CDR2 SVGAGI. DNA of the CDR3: TGTGCCAGCACCGACAGGGTTCACGAGCAGTACTTC. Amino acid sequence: CASTDRVHEQYF.

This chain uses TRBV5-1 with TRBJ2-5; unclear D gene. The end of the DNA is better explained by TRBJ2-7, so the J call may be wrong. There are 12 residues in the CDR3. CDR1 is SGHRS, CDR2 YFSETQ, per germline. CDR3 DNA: TGCGCCAGCAGCTTAAATAACTACGAGCAGTACTTC. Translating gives CASSLNNYEQYF.

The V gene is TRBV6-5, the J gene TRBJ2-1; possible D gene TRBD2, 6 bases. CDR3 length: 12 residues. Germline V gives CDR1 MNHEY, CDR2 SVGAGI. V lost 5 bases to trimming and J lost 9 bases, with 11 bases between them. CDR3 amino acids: CASSMEGSEQFF. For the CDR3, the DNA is TGTGCCAGCAGTATGGAGGGTAGTGAGCAGTTCTTC.

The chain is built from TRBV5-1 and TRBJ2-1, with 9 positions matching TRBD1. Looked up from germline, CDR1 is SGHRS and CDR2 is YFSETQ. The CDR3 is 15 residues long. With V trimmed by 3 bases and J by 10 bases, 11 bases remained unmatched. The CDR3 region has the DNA TGCGCCAGCAGCTACTCCGGGACAGGGACAGGGGAGCAGTTCTTC. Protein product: CASSYSGTGTGEQFF.

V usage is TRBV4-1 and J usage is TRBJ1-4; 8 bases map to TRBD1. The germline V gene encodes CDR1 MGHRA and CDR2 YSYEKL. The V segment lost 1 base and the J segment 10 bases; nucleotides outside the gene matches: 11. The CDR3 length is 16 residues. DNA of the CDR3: TGCGCCAGCAGCCAAGTCGGGCAGGGGGCGCCGGGAAAACTGTTTTTT. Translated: CASSQVGQGAPGKLFF.

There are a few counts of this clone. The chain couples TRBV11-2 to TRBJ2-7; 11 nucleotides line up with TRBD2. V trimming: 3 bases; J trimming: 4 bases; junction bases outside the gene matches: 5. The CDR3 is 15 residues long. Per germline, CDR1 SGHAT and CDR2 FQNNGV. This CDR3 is CASSFWASGGYEQYF. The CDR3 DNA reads TGTGCCAGCAGCTTCTGGGCTAGCGGGGGGTACGAGCAGTACTTC.

CDR3 loop: CASTLTSGILGNIQYF. The CDR3 bases are TGTGCCAGTACCCTGACTAGCGGGATTTTGGGAAACATTCAGTACTTC. The chain uses TRBV19 and TRBJ2-4; 11 bases map to TRBD2. The germline gives CDR1 LNHDA, CDR2 SQIVND (reference sequence). The CDR3 extends over 16 amino acids. V lost 7 bases, J lost 6 bases, and 11 bases stayed unmatched.

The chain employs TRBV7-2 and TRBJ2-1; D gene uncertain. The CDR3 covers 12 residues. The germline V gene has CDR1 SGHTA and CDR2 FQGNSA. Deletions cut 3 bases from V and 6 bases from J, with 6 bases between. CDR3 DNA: TGTGCCAGCAGCTTTCTACCCAATGAGCAGTTCTTC. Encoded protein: CASSFLPNEQFF. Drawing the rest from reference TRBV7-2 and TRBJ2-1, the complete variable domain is GAGVSQSPSNKVTEKGKDVELRCDPISGHTALYWYRQSLGQGLEFLIYFQGNSAPDKSGLPSDRFSAERTGGSVSTLTIQRTQQEDSAVYLCASSFLPNEQFFGPGTRLTVL.

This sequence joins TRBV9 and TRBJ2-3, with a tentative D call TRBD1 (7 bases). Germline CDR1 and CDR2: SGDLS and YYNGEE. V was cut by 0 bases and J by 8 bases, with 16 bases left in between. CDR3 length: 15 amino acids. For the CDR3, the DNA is TGTGCCAGCAGCGTAGTCGACAGGGAGGCAGGTACGCAGTATTTT. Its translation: CASSVVDREAGTQYF.

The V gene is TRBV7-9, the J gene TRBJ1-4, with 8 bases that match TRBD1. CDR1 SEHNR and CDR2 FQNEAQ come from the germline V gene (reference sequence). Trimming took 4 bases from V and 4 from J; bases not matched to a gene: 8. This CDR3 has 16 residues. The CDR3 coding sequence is TGTGCCAGCAGCTCCCGCGCAGGGGGCAGTAATGAAAAACTGTTTTTT. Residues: CASSSRAGGSNEKLFF.

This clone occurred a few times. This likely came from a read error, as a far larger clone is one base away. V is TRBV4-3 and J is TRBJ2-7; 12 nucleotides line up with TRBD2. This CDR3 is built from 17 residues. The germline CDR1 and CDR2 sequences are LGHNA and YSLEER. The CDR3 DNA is TGCGCCAGCAGCCAGGTCGGACTAGCGGGGTCGTGGAATGAGCAGTTGTTC. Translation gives CASSQVGLAGSWNEQLF.

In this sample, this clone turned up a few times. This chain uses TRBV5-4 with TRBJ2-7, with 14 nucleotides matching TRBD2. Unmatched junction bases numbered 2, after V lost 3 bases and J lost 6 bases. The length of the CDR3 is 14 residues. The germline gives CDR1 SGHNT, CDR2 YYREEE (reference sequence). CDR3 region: CASSSGTSGSEQYF. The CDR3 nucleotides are TGTGCCAGCAGCTCCGGGACTAGCGGGAGCGAGCAGTACTTC.

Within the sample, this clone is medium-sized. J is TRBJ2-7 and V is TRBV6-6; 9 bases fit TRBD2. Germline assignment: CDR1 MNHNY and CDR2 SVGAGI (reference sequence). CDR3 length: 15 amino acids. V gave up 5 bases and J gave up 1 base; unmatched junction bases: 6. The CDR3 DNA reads TGTGCCAGCAGTGTGACTAGCGGCCTTTCCTACGAGCAGTACTTC. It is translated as CASSVTSGLSYEQYF.

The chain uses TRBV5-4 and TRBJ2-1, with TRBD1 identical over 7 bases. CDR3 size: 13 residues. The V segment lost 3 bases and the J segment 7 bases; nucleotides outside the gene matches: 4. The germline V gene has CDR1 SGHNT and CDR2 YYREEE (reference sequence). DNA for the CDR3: TGTGCCAGCAGCTCGGGACAGATTAATGAGCAGTTCTTC. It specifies CASSSGQINEQFF.

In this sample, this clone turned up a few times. DNA of the CDR3: TGTGCCAGCAGCCAAGATGGGCTCGTCAATCAGCCCCAGCATTTT. This gives the protein CASSQDGLVNQPQHF. The chain recombines TRBV4-2 with TRBJ1-5; unclear D gene. V lost 0 bases to trimming and J lost 3 bases, with 9 bases between them. The CDR3 extends over 15 amino acids. Germline V gene lookup returns CDR1 LGHNA and CDR2 YNFKEQ.

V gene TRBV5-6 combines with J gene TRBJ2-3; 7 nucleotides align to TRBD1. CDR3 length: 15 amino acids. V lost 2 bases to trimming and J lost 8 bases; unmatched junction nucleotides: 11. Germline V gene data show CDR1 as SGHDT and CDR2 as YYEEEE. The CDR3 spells CASSFWTGIMFTQYF. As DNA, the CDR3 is TGTGCCAGCAGCTTCTGGACAGGTATCATGTTTACGCAGTATTTT.

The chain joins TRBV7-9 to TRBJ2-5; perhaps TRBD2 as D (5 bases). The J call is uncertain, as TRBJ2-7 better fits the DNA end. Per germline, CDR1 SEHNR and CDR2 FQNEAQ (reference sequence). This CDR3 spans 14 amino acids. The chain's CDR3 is CASSLILGEHEQYF. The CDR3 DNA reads TGTGCCAGCAGCTTAATTCTTGGGGAGCACGAGCAGTACTTC.

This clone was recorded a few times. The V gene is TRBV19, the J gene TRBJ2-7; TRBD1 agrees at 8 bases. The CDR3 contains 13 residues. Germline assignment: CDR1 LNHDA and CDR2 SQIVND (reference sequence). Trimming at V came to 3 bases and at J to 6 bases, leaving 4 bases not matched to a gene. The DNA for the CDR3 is TGTGCCAGTAGTATCCAGGGGACAGGCGAGCAGTACTTC. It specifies CASSIQGTGEQYF.